This T cell receptor beta chain was profiled in a study of T cells in Graves' hyperthyroidism and ophthalmopathy. Study at large: Prior to any treatment, at the point of initial diagnosis, peripheral blood was collected.

V lost 3 bases, J lost 0 bases, and 7 bases lay in between. CDR1 MDHEN and CDR2 SYDVKM come from the germline V gene. The CDR3 is 14 residues long. Across 18 months, stable Graves' hyperthyroidism was marked by no progression to ophthalmopathy. Using RNA transcripts as the source, TCR beta CDR3 regions were amplified. With the HTBI primer set, the TCR CDR3 went through a first round of RT-PCR. Via MiXCR, TCRdb re-called the multiplex PCR reads, giving one row per CDR3 protein. The table lists about 560,000 distinct CDR3 sequences, about 14% of them singletons. In its sample, this clonotype was seen many times.

This chain uses TRBV28 with TRBJ2-3; possible D gene TRBD2, 5 bases. Sequencing was performed on blood. The TCR originated in a woman between 40 and 55 years old with Graves' hyperthyroidism. The CDR3 is CASSFWTSTDTQYF. CDR3 DNA sequence: TGTGCCAGCAGTTTCTGGACTAGCACAGATACGCAGTATTTT.